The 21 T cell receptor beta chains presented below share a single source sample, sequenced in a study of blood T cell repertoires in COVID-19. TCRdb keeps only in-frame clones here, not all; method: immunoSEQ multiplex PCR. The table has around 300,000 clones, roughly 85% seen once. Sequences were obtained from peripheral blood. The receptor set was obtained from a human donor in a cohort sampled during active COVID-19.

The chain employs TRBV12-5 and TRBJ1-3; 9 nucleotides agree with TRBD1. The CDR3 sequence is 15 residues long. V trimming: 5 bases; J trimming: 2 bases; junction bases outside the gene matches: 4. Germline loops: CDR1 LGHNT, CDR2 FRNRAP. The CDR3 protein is CASGRQGVAGNTIYF. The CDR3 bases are TGTGCTAGTGGTAGACAGGGGGTTGCTGGAAACACCATATATTTT.

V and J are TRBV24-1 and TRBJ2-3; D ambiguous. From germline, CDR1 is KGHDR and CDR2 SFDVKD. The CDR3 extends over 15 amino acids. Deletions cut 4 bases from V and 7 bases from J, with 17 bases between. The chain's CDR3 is CATSDPYTEIYTQYF. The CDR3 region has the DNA TGTGCCACCAGTGACCCCTATACGGAGATTTATACGCAGTATTTT.

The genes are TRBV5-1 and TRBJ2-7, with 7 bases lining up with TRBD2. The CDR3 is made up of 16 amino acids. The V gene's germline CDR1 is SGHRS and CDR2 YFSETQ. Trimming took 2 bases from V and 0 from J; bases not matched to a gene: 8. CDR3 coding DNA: TGCGCCAGCAGCTTAATAGGAGCGGGGAGCTCCTACGAGCAGTACTTC. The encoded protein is CASSLIGAGSSYEQYF.

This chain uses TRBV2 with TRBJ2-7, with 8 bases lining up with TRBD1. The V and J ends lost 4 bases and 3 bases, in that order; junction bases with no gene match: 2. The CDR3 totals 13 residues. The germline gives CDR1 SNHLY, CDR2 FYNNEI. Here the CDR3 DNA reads TGTGCCAGCAGTGCGGACAGGGACTACGAGCAGTACTTC. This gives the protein CASSADRDYEQYF.

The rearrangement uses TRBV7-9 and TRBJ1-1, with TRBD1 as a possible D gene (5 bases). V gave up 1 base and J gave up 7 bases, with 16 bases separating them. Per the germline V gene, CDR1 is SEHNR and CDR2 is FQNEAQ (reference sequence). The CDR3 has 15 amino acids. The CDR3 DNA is TGTGCCAGCAGCTTAGGAACCAGGGTGGACCTTGAAGCTTTCTTT. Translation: CASSLGTRVDLEAFF.

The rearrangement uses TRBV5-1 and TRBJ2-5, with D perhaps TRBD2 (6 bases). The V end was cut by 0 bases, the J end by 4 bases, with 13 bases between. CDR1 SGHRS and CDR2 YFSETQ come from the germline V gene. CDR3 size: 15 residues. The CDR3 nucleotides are TGCGCCAGCAGCTTGGCCATGGAGGGTATAGAGACCCAGTACTTC. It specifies CASSLAMEGIETQYF.

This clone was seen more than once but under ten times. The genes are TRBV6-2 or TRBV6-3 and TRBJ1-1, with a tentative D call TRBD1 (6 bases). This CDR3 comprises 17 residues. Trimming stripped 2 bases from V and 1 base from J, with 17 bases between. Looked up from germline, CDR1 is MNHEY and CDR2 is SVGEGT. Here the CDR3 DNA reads TGTGCCAGCAGTTACCCTACGCTTGGACAGAAGAACACTGAAGCTTTCTTT. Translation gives CASSYPTLGQKNTEAFF.

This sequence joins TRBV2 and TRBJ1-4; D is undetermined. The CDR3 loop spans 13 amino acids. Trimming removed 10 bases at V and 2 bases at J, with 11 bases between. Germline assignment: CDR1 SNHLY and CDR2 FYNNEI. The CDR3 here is CATRFPTNEKLFF. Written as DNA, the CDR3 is TGTGCCACCAGGTTCCCTACTAATGAAAAACTGTTTTTT. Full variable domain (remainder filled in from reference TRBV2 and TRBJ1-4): EPEVTQTPSHQVTQMGQEVILRCVPISNHLYFYWYRQILGQKVEFLVSFYNNEISEKSEIFDDQFSVERPDGSNFTLKIRSTKLEDSAMYFCATRFPTNEKLFFGSGTQLSVL.

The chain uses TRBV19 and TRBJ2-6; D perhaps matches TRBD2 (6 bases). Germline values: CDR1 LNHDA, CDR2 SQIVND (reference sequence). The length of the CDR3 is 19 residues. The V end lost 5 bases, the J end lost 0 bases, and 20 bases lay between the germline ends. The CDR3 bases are TGTGCCAGTAGTTCTGACAAGGGTTTGGGACTCTCTGGGGCCAACGTCCTGACTTTC. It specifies CASSSDKGLGLSGANVLTF.

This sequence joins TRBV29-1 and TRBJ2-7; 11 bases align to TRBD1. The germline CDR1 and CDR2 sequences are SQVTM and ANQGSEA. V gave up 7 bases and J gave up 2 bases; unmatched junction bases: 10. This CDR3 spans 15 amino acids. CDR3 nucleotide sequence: TGCAGCGCAAACCTCGGGGACAGGGGGGCCTACGAGCAGTACTTC. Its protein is CSANLGDRGAYEQYF.

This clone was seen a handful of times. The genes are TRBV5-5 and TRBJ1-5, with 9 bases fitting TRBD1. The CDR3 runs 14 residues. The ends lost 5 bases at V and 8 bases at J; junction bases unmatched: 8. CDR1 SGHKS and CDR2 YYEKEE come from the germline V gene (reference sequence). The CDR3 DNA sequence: TGTGCCAGCAGTCGGGACAGGGAAGTGAAGCCCCAGCATTTT. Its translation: CASSRDREVKPQHF.

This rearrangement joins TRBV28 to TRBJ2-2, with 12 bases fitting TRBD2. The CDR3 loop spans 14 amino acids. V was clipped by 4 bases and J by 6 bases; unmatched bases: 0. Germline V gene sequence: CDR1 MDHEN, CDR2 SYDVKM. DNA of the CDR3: TGTGCCAGCAGTTGGACTAGCGGGGCCGGGGAGCTGTTTTTT. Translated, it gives CASSWTSGAGELFF. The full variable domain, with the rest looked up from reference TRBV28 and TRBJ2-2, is DVKVTQSSRYLVKRTGEKVFLECVQDMDHENMFWYRQDPGLGLRLIYFSYDVKMKEKGDIPEGYSVSREKKERFSLILESASTNQTSMYLCASSWTSGAGELFFGEGSRLTVL.

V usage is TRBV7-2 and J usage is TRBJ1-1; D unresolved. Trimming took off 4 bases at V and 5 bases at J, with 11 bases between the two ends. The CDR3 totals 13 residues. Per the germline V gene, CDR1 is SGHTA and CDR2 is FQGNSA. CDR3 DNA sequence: TGTGCCAGCAGCTCCGGGATTGGTACTGAAGCTTTCTTT. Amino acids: CASSSGIGTEAFF.

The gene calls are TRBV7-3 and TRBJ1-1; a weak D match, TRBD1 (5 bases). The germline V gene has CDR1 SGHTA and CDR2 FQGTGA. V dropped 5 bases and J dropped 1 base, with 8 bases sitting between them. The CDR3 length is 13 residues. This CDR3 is CASSAQGNTEAFF. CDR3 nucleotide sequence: TGTGCCAGCAGCGCCCAGGGGAACACTGAAGCTTTCTTT.

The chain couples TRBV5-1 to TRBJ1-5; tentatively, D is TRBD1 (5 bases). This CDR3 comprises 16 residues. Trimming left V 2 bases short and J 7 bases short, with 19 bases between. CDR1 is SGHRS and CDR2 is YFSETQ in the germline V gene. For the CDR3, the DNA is TGCGCCAGCAGCTTAAAAGGCAGGGATGGAAGACAGCCCCAGCATTTT. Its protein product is CASSLKGRDGRQPQHF.

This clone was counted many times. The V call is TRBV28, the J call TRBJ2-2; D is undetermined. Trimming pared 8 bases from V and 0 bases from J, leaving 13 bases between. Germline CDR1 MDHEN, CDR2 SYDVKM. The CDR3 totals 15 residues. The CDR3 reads CASALPLANTGELFF. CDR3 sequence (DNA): TGTGCCAGCGCACTCCCCCTAGCGAACACCGGGGAGCTGTTTTTT.

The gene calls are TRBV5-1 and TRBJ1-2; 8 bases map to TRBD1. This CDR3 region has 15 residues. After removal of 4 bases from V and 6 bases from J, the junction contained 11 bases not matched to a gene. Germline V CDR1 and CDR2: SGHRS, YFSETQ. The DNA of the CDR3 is TGCGCCAGCAGCGTTGAGCTTGGGACAGGTCATGGCTACACCTTC. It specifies CASSVELGTGHGYTF. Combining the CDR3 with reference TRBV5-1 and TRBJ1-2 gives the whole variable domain KAGVTQTPRYLIKTRGQQVTLSCSPISGHRSVSWYQQTPGQGLQFLFEYFSETQRNKGNFPGRFSGRQFSNSRSEMNVSTLELGDSALYLCASSVELGTGHGYTFGSGTRLTVV.

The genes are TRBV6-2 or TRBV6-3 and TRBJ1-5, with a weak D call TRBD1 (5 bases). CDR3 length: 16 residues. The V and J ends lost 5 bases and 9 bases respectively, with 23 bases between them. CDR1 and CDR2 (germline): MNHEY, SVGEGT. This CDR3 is CASSPAGTGPAGPQHF. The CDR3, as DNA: TGTGCCAGCAGTCCCGCCGGGACTGGGCCGGCGGGGCCCCAGCATTTT.

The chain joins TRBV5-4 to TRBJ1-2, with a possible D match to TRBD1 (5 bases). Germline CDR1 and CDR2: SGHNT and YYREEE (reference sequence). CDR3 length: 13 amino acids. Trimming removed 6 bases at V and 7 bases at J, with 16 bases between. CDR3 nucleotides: TGTGCCAGCACCGACAGTTATTCCACTGGCTACACCTTC. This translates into CASTDSYSTGYTF.

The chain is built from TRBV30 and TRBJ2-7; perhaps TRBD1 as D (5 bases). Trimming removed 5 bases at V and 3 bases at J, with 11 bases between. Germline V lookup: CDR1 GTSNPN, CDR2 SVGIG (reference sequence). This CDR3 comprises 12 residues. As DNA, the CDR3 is TGTGCCTGGGGTGACAGTGGCTACGAGCAGTACTTC. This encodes CAWGDSGYEQYF.

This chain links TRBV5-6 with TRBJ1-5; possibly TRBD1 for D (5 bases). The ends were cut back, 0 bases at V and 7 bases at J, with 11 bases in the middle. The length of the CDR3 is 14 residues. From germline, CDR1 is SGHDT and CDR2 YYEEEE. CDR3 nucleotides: TGTGCCAGCAGCTTGGCGGGGGTTGACCAGCCCCAGCATTTT. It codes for CASSLAGVDQPQHF.